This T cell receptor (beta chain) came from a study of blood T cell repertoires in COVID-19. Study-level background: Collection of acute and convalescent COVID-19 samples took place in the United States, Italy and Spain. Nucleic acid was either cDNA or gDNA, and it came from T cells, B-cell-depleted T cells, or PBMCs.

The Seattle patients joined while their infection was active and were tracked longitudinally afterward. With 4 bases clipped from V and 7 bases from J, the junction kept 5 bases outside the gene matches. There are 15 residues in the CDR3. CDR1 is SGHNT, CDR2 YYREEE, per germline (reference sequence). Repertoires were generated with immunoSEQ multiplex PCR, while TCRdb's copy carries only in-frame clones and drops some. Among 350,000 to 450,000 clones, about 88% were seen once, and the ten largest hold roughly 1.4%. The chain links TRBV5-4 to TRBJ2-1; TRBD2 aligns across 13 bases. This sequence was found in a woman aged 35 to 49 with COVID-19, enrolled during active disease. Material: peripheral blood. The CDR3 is CASSPTSGRLNEQFF. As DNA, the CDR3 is TGTGCCAGCAGCCCGACTAGCGGGAGGCTAAATGAGCAGTTCTTC.